The 31 T cell receptor beta chains in this list originate from one sample, sequenced in a study of T cell responses to AZD1222 COVID-19 vaccine. Clones were read by immunoSEQ multiplex PCR, and TCRdb kept only the in-frame ones, dropping some. Here the sample spans around 80,000 clones, roughly 83% being singletons. The sample was peripheral blood, taken on day 0 of AZD1222 vaccination. The source of these receptors is an adult in good health.

Notes on this clone: At the DNA level, this CDR3 is encoded by other sequences in the same sample as well. This chain connects TRBV28 to TRBJ2-7; D gene unclear. This CDR3 contains 12 residues. The V gene's germline CDR1 is MDHEN and CDR2 SYDVKM. With 4 bases removed from V and 2 bases from J, the gap between germline ends came to 6 bases. The CDR3 DNA reads TGTGCCAGCAGTTCACCCGCCTACGAGCAGTACTTC. Residues: CASSSPAYEQYF.

This chain connects TRBV20-1 to TRBJ2-7, with a tentative D call TRBD1 (5 bases). The ends were cut back, 6 bases at V and 0 bases at J, with 12 bases in the middle. This CDR3 region has 13 residues. The V gene's germline CDR1 is DFQATT and CDR2 SNEGSKA (reference sequence). CDR3 region: CSASATASYEQYF. CDR3 DNA sequence: TGCAGTGCGAGTGCGACAGCCTCCTACGAGCAGTACTTC.

The chain recombines TRBV9 with TRBJ1-1; the match to TRBD1 covers 7 bases. The CDR3 has 17 amino acids. Germline V lookup: CDR1 SGDLS, CDR2 YYNGEE. The V and J ends lost 4 bases and 2 bases, in that order; junction bases with no gene match: 14. The CDR3 bases are TGTGCCAGCAGCCCCTACTTCGGCACAGGGGTAAACACTGAAGCTTTCTTT. Protein product: CASSPYFGTGVNTEAFF.

This chain uses TRBV24-1 with TRBJ2-3; D gene ambiguous. The CDR3 is made up of 13 amino acids. V was cut by 0 bases and J by 1 base, with 1 base left in between. Germline CDR1 is KGHDR and CDR2 is SFDVKD. CDR3 in DNA: TGTGCCACCAGTGATTTGGGCACAGATACGCAGTATTTT. This translates into CATSDLGTDTQYF.

On this clone: At one end the junction does not follow the germline gene, possibly because of a read error. The V call is TRBV19, the J call TRBJ1-1; TRBD1 agrees at 7 bases. This CDR3 comprises 15 residues. In germline, CDR1 is LNHDA, CDR2 SQIVND (reference sequence). CDR3 residues: CAGSIQTGSNTEAFF. The CDR3 coding sequence is TGTGCCGGTAGTATCCAGACAGGGTCTAACACTGAAGCTTTCTTT.

DNA for the CDR3: TGCGCCAGCAGCTTAGGGACGGGAGTGGCAGATACGCAGTATTTT. This translates into CASSLGTGVADTQYF. The chain is built from TRBV5-1 and TRBJ2-3; D perhaps matches TRBD2 (6 bases). CDR1 is SGHRS, CDR2 YFSETQ, per germline. V was shortened by 2 bases and J by 4 bases, with 14 bases between the two germline ends. This CDR3 is built from 15 residues.

The chain combines TRBV28 with TRBJ2-4; possible D gene TRBD2, 7 bases. Germline-derived CDR1 and CDR2 are MDHEN and SYDVKM. The ends were cut back, 11 bases at V and 6 bases at J, with 11 bases in the middle. This CDR3 has 11 residues. This chain's CDR3 is CAVRGGNIQYF. CDR3 DNA: TGTGCCGTAAGGGGGGGAAACATTCAGTACTTC. Using reference TRBV28 and TRBJ2-4 for the parts outside the CDR3, the full variable domain is DVKVTQSSRYLVKRTGEKVFLECVQDMDHENMFWYRQDPGLGLRLIYFSYDVKMKEKGDIPEGYSVSREKKERFSLILESASTNQTSMYLCAVRGGNIQYFGAGTRLSVL.

Only a few counts were recorded for this clone. This chain uses TRBV6-5 with TRBJ2-1; tentatively, D is TRBD2 (7 bases). CDR1 is MNHEY, CDR2 SVGAGI, per germline. Trimming cost V 6 bases and J 5 bases, with 11 bases left between them. The CDR3 extends over 13 amino acids. Written as DNA, the CDR3 is TGTGCCAGCAGATCGGGGGGCCACAATGAGCAGTTCTTC. It yields the protein CASRSGGHNEQFF.

The gene calls are TRBV5-5 and TRBJ2-7, with D unresolved. Trimming took off 2 bases at V and 6 bases at J, with 9 bases between the two ends. This CDR3 has 12 amino acids. The germline V gene has CDR1 SGHKS and CDR2 YYEKEE (reference sequence). The CDR3 coding sequence is TGTGCCAGCAGCTTTTCTTCTGGCGAGCAGTACTTC. Translating gives CASSFSSGEQYF. The full variable domain, its missing parts supplied by reference TRBV5-5 and TRBJ2-7, is DAGVTQSPTHLIKTRGQQVTLRCSPISGHKSVSWYQQVLGQGPQFIFQYYEKEERGRGNFPDRFSARQFPNYSSELNVNALLLGDSALYLCASSFSSGEQYFGPGTRLTVT.

V usage is TRBV19 and J usage is TRBJ1-5; D gene ambiguous. This CDR3 has 14 amino acids. The germline V gene has CDR1 LNHDA and CDR2 SQIVND (reference sequence). V dropped 1 base and J dropped 5 bases, with 9 bases sitting between them. The CDR3 loop is CASSIGLGDQPQHF. As DNA, the CDR3 is TGTGCCAGTAGTATAGGATTGGGAGATCAGCCCCAGCATTTT.

The chain links TRBV6-5 to TRBJ1-2; D unclear. There are 15 residues in the CDR3. V lost 7 bases and J lost 7, with 22 bases in between. Germline values: CDR1 MNHEY, CDR2 SVGAGI. The CDR3 here is CASNNEPGIAFGYTF. The CDR3 bases are TGTGCCAGCAACAATGAGCCTGGTATAGCTTTTGGCTACACCTTC.

The chain has TRBV5-6 and TRBJ1-1; possible D gene TRBD1, 5 bases. Germline V lookup: CDR1 SGHDT, CDR2 YYEEEE. The CDR3 consists of 16 residues. V was trimmed by 1 base and J by 2 bases, leaving 15 bases between them. For the CDR3, the DNA is TGTGCCAGCAGCTTGAGGCCAGGGCGGGTTAACACTGAAGCTTTCTTT. Protein sequence: CASSLRPGRVNTEAFF.

As to this clone: Other nucleotide sequences in the sample specify the same CDR3. J is TRBJ1-1 and V is TRBV12-3 or TRBV12-4, with unresolved D. The CDR3 consists of 11 residues. Trimming cost V 1 base and J 6 bases, with 3 bases left between them. CDR3 region: CASSLGPEAFF. The CDR3 DNA reads as TGTGCCAGCAGTTTAGGCCCTGAAGCTTTCTTT.

The V and J genes are TRBV18 and TRBJ1-6; D unresolved. The V end was cut by 3 bases, the J end by 7 bases, with 7 bases between. The CDR3 has 13 amino acids. Germline V CDR1 and CDR2: KGHSH, LQKENI. DNA of the CDR3: TGTGCCAGCTCACCGACGTTAAATTCACCCCTCCACTTT. Amino acids: CASSPTLNSPLHF.

This clone was picked up one time. V and J are TRBV6-5 and TRBJ1-1; D uncertain. Germline values: CDR1 MNHEY, CDR2 SVGAGI. Trimming pared 6 bases from V and 8 bases from J, leaving 4 bases between. There are 9 residues in the CDR3. The CDR3: CASSIEAFF. CDR3 coding DNA: TGTGCCAGCAGCATAGAAGCTTTCTTT.

V is TRBV27 and J is TRBJ1-6, with D maybe TRBD1 (6 bases). CDR3 length: 14 residues. Germline CDR1 is MNHEY and CDR2 is SMNVEV (reference sequence). Trimming cost V 0 bases and J 8 bases, with 8 bases left between them. In nucleotides, the CDR3 is TGTGCCAGCAGTTTATCCCACAGGGATTCACCCCTCCACTTT. Encoded protein: CASSLSHRDSPLHF.

The CDR3, as DNA: TGTGCCAGCAGCGAGGGACAGGGAGTTAACATGAACACTGAAGCTTTCTTT. As protein: CASSEGQGVNMNTEAFF. The chain couples TRBV9 to TRBJ1-1, with TRBD1 matching 9 bases. CDR1 and CDR2 from the germline V gene are SGDLS and YYNGEE. V lost 3 bases and J lost 0; bases outside the gene matches: 9. The CDR3 has 17 amino acids.

The chain is built from TRBV15 and TRBJ2-5; 9 nucleotides agree with TRBD2. CDR1 LNHNV and CDR2 YYDKDF come from the germline V gene (reference sequence). Trimming took 2 bases from V and 5 from J; bases not matched to a gene: 9. There are 16 residues in the CDR3. CDR3 loop: CATSRSPSGISETQYF. CDR3 sequence (DNA): TGTGCCACCAGCAGAAGTCCTAGCGGGATCTCGGAGACCCAGTACTTC. The whole variable domain, filled in from reference TRBV15 and TRBJ2-5, reads DAMVIQNPRYQVTQFGKPVTLSCSQTLNHNVMYWYQQKSSQAPKLLFHYYDKDFNNEADTPDNFQSRRPNTSFCFLDIRSPGLGDTAMYLCATSRSPSGISETQYFGPGTRLLVL.

The chain recombines TRBV5-1 with TRBJ2-2, with D possibly TRBD1 on 5 matching bases. CDR3 length equals 14 residues. Trimming removed 0 bases from V and 6 bases from J, with 9 bases in between. Germline CDR1 SGHRS, CDR2 YFSETQ. The DNA for the CDR3 is TGCGCCAGCAGCTTGGCCCAGGGTGCCGGGGAGCTGTTTTTT. Translating gives CASSLAQGAGELFF.

The count of this clone is one. The gene calls are TRBV28 and TRBJ2-3, with 9 bases matching TRBD1. Trimming cost V 4 bases and J 3 bases; bases outside gene matches: 26. The germline V gene encodes CDR1 MDHEN and CDR2 SYDVKM. The CDR3 sequence is 22 residues long. The CDR3 DNA follows: TGTGCCAGCAGTTCCACGGAGTACAGGGGGCATCTCGAGTGGGATTGGACAGATACGCAGTATTTT. It yields the protein CASSSTEYRGHLEWDWTDTQYF. Drawing the rest from reference TRBV28 and TRBJ2-3, the complete variable domain is DVKVTQSSRYLVKRTGEKVFLECVQDMDHENMFWYRQDPGLGLRLIYFSYDVKMKEKGDIPEGYSVSREKKERFSLILESASTNQTSMYLCASSSTEYRGHLEWDWTDTQYFGPGTRLTVL.

The J gene is TRBJ2-7, the V gene TRBV12-3 or TRBV12-4; D is undetermined. The CDR3 contains 13 residues. V was clipped by 4 bases and J by 5 bases, with 12 bases between them. This chain's CDR3 is CASSSRRYHEQYF. CDR3 sequence (DNA): TGTGCCAGCAGTTCCAGGCGATACCACGAGCAGTACTTC.

The table lists this clone with a count of one. V usage is TRBV27 and J usage is TRBJ1-2, with D possibly matching TRBD1 (5 bases). Germline V gives CDR1 MNHEY, CDR2 SMNVEV (reference sequence). This CDR3 is built from 13 residues. Trimming pared 5 bases from V and 4 bases from J, leaving 11 bases between. DNA for the CDR3: TGTGCCAGCAGTCCCACCGGGGCCTATGGCTACACCTTC. Its translation: CASSPTGAYGYTF.

The chain links TRBV18 to TRBJ2-1; D perhaps matches TRBD2 (6 bases). Germline CDR1 KGHSH, CDR2 LQKENI. This CDR3 spans 16 amino acids. The V gene lost 5 bases and the J gene lost 0 bases, with 14 bases spanning the gap. This CDR3 reads CASSSSGGSSYNEQFF. CDR3 bases: TGTGCCAGCTCAAGTTCCGGGGGAAGCTCCTACAATGAGCAGTTCTTC.

The CDR3 DNA sequence: TGCGCCAGCAGTGAGACCGAACAGGGAATGACCTACGAGCAGTACTTC. Protein product: CASSETEQGMTYEQYF. The genes are TRBV10-1 and TRBJ2-7, with D possibly TRBD1 on 6 matching bases. The CDR3 has 16 residues. Trimming removed 2 bases from V and 2 bases from J, with 16 bases in between. Germline lookup yields CDR1 WNHNN and CDR2 SYGVQD (reference sequence).

This clone has just one count. The genes are TRBV5-1 and TRBJ1-4; D ambiguous. Germline V gene sequence: CDR1 SGHRS, CDR2 YFSETQ. The V and J ends lost 0 bases and 8 bases respectively, with 11 bases between them. CDR3 size: 14 residues. This CDR3 reads CASSLGVMGEKLFF. CDR3 DNA: TGCGCCAGCAGCTTGGGGGTTATGGGGGAAAAACTGTTTTTT.

The chain uses TRBV25-1 and TRBJ2-5, with D tentatively TRBD1 (5 bases). This CDR3 has 14 residues. The V and J ends lost 5 bases and 2 bases respectively, with 12 bases between them. CDR1 is MGHDK and CDR2 is SYGVNS in the germline V gene. CDR3 sequence (DNA): TGTGCCAGCAGTCCAGGGAATACTCAAGAGACCCAGTACTTC. Its translation: CASSPGNTQETQYF.

V gene TRBV9 combines with J gene TRBJ1-1; D might be TRBD1 (6 bases). This CDR3 is 13 amino acids long. Germline V lookup: CDR1 SGDLS, CDR2 YYNGEE. Between the trimmed V and J ends, which lost 3 bases and 3 bases, there was a span of 9 bases. CDR3 bases: TGTGCCAGCAGCGGGACAGTAGACACTGAAGCTTTCTTT. This gives the protein CASSGTVDTEAFF.

This chain links TRBV3-1 (or the pseudogene TRBV3-2) with TRBJ1-2, with 7 nucleotides matching TRBD1. The CDR3 extends over 15 amino acids. The germline V gene encodes CDR1 LGHDT and CDR2 YNNKEL (reference sequence). Trimming at V came to 1 base and at J to 4 bases, leaving 6 bases not matched to a gene. The CDR3 reads CASSQVTDRFYGYTF. CDR3 coding DNA: TGTGCCAGCAGCCAAGTAACGGACAGGTTCTATGGCTACACCTTC.

The CDR3 loop reads CANSRDSPYEQYF. DNA for the CDR3: TGTGCCAACTCACGGGACAGTCCCTACGAGCAGTACTTC. The chain combines TRBV6-5 with TRBJ2-7; 7 bases match TRBD1. In germline, CDR1 is MNHEY, CDR2 SVGAGI. The CDR3 is made up of 13 amino acids. Trimming cost V 10 bases and J 2 bases; bases outside gene matches: 8.

This chain connects TRBV5-4 to TRBJ1-2, with a possible D match to TRBD1 (6 bases). The CDR3 is 13 amino acids. V lost 0 bases and J lost 8, with 11 bases in between. CDR1 SGHNT and CDR2 YYREEE come from the germline V gene (reference sequence). The CDR3, as DNA: TGTGCCAGCAGCTTGGGGGGGGCGCTCGGCTACACCTTC. This encodes CASSLGGALGYTF.

This chain joins TRBV30 and TRBJ1-4; the D is unclear. The length of the CDR3 is 12 residues. Per germline, CDR1 GTSNPN and CDR2 SVGIG (reference sequence). V was shortened by 5 bases and J by 8 bases, with 12 bases between the two germline ends. The DNA for the CDR3 is TGTGCCTGGTCCAAGATTGGAGAAAAACTGTTTTTT. This gives the protein CAWSKIGEKLFF.